These 26 T cell receptor beta chains were all obtained from the same sample, sequenced in a study of T-cell memory formation after mild COVID-19. TCRdb re-called the 5' RACE reads through MiXCR, storing one row per CDR3 protein. The sample consists of approximately 260,000 distinct CDR3 sequences, about a sixth of them appearing once. Sequenced material: PBMCs or a T cell subset sorted from them (not recorded which). The receptors were sampled from a man between 18 and 35 years old who had mild COVID-19 (a few samples of this study predate the infection). Cell type and time point are not known.

V is TRBV7-6 and J is TRBJ2-2, with 16 bases matching TRBD2. The CDR3 is made up of 20 amino acids. After removal of 1 base from V and 5 bases from J, the junction contained 10 bases not matched to a gene. Germline V gene data show CDR1 as SGHVS and CDR2 as FNYEAQ. The CDR3 bases are TGTGCCAGCAGCTTAGTCGAGGGACTAGCGGGGGGGCCTTGGACCGGGGAGCTGTTTTTT. Amino acids: CASSLVEGLAGGPWTGELFF.

This clonotype was seen only a few times. This sequence joins TRBV20-1 and TRBJ1-4; 8 bases align to TRBD1. The V segment lost 8 bases and the J segment 7 bases; nucleotides outside the gene matches: 15. CDR3 length: 15 amino acids. Germline V gene lookup returns CDR1 DFQATT and CDR2 SNEGSKA (reference sequence). DNA of the CDR3: TGCAGTCCTCTAAATCCGGGACAGGAGGGTGAAAAACTGTTTTTT. It codes for CSPLNPGQEGEKLFF.

This clonotype was counted only a few times. The chain recombines TRBV20-1 with TRBJ2-1, with D unresolved. The CDR3 is 13 amino acids. Trimming pared 0 bases from V and 5 bases from J, leaving 8 bases between. Germline V gene lookup returns CDR1 DFQATT and CDR2 SNEGSKA (reference sequence). The CDR3 DNA reads TGCAGTGCTAGAGATTTGGCTCACAATGAGCAGTTCTTC. This sequence encodes CSARDLAHNEQFF.

This clonotype was seen a handful of times. The J gene is TRBJ2-5, the V gene TRBV9; 14 nucleotides align to TRBD2. In germline, CDR1 is SGDLS, CDR2 YYNGEE. CDR3 length: 15 amino acids. V shed 3 bases and J 4 bases; nucleotides not matched to a gene: 2. CDR3 protein: CASSETSGGVETQYF. The CDR3 DNA follows: TGTGCCAGCAGCGAGACTAGCGGGGGGGTAGAGACCCAGTACTTC.

This clonotype was recorded at least ten times. V and J are TRBV4-3 and TRBJ2-7; D may be TRBD2 (5 bases). V was cut by 3 bases and J by 1 base, with 10 bases left in between. The V gene's germline CDR1 is LGHNA and CDR2 YSLEER. The CDR3 has 14 residues. The CDR3 DNA reads as TGCGCCAGCAGCCAGTCTGGAGGATCCTACGAGCAGTACTTC. Its protein is CASSQSGGSYEQYF.

This clonotype was observed many times. The rearrangement links TRBV28 to TRBJ2-5; D call uncertain. V gave up 5 bases and J gave up 5 bases, with 9 bases separating them. The CDR3 is made up of 12 amino acids. From germline, CDR1 is MDHEN and CDR2 SYDVKM. The CDR3 DNA reads TGTGCCAGCAGTGATAGACGGGAGACCCAGTACTTC. Protein sequence: CASSDRRETQYF.

The chain employs TRBV12-3 or TRBV12-4 and TRBJ1-1; D is possibly TRBD1 (5 bases). This CDR3 has 13 residues. V lost 3 bases and J lost 4, with 9 bases in between. CDR3 residues: CASSFSQGTEAFF. Written as DNA, the CDR3 is TGTGCCAGCAGTTTTAGCCAGGGCACTGAAGCTTTCTTT.

Many counts were recorded for this clonotype. The chain links TRBV5-4 to TRBJ2-3, with 7 bases fitting TRBD2. V lost 0 bases to trimming and J lost 0 bases; unmatched junction nucleotides: 4. Germline lookup yields CDR1 SGHNT and CDR2 YYREEE (reference sequence). CDR3 size: 16 residues. CDR3 sequence: CASSLGSGVSTDTQYF. The CDR3 coding sequence is TGTGCCAGCAGCTTGGGGAGCGGGGTCAGCACAGATACGCAGTATTTT.

V and J are TRBV5-1 and TRBJ1-6; D uncertain. The CDR3 is made up of 15 amino acids. Germline lookup yields CDR1 SGHRS and CDR2 YFSETQ. Trimming stripped 0 bases from V and 6 bases from J, with 10 bases between. The CDR3 reads CASSLVFRANSPLHF. The CDR3 coding sequence is TGCGCCAGCAGCTTGGTTTTTAGGGCTAATTCACCCCTCCACTTT.

This clonotype turned up a few times. This rearrangement joins TRBV12-3 or TRBV12-4 to TRBJ2-1; D gene unclear. The germline V and J ends were trimmed by 5 bases and 7 bases, with 9 bases remaining between them. The CDR3 is 12 residues long. CDR3 sequence: CASSPRQNEQFF. For the CDR3, the DNA is TGTGCCAGCAGTCCGAGGCAGAATGAGCAGTTCTTC.

This clonotype was picked up a small number of times. The chain employs TRBV4-3 and TRBJ2-2; 7 bases align to TRBD1. Looked up from germline, CDR1 is LGHNA and CDR2 is YSLEER. With 5 bases clipped from V and 1 base from J, the junction kept 13 bases outside the gene matches. There are 18 residues in the CDR3. This CDR3 is CASSTRLQGLWNTGELFF. In nucleotides, the CDR3 is TGCGCCAGCAGCACCCGTTTACAGGGGCTGTGGAACACCGGGGAGCTGTTTTTT.

The V call is TRBV18, the J call TRBJ2-7, with TRBD2 identical over 8 bases. CDR1 and CDR2 (germline): KGHSH, LQKENI. CDR3 length: 15 residues. Germline trimming cut 5 bases from V and 2 bases from J; bases unmatched to any gene: 8. The CDR3 coding sequence is TGTGCCAGCTCATCAGGCGGGGGGCCTACCTACGAGCAGTACGTC. Residues: CASSSGGGPTYEQYV.

This clonotype was detected a few times. The J gene is TRBJ2-5, the V gene TRBV25-1; D unresolved. The CDR3 contains 14 residues. Germline V CDR1 and CDR2: MGHDK, SYGVNS. The V end lost 4 bases, the J end lost 2 bases, and 11 bases lay between the germline ends. The CDR3 region has the DNA TGTGCCAGCAGTGGGGGAACCGCTCAAGAGACCCAGTACTTC. Encoded protein: CASSGGTAQETQYF.

This clonotype was picked up many times. The chain has TRBV7-9 and TRBJ2-3, with D maybe TRBD2 (6 bases). The germline V gene encodes CDR1 SEHNR and CDR2 FQNEAQ (reference sequence). Deletions cut 1 base from V and 0 bases from J, with 17 bases between. The CDR3 length is 18 residues. The CDR3: CASSLGLDWGTSTDTQYF. DNA for the CDR3: TGTGCCAGCAGCTTAGGACTAGATTGGGGCACTAGCACAGATACGCAGTATTTT.

This chain joins TRBV10-1 and TRBJ2-7, with D maybe TRBD2 (5 bases). Deletions cut 5 bases from V and 2 bases from J, with 13 bases between. The V gene's germline CDR1 is WNHNN and CDR2 SYGVQD (reference sequence). This CDR3 comprises 14 residues. CDR3 in DNA: TGCGCCAGCAGTAAAATGGACGGGGCCTACGAGCAGTACTTC. Protein product: CASSKMDGAYEQYF.

The chain employs TRBV30 and TRBJ2-7; the match to TRBD1 covers 8 bases. The germline V gene has CDR1 GTSNPN and CDR2 SVGIG (reference sequence). J lost 5 bases, V lost 4 bases, and 10 bases had no gene match. CDR3 length: 14 amino acids. DNA of the CDR3: TGTGCCTGGATCCCCGGACAGGGACGGAACGAGCAGTACTTC. It specifies CAWIPGQGRNEQYF. The whole variable domain, filled in from reference TRBV30 and TRBJ2-7, reads SQTIHQWPATLVQPVGSPLSLECTVEGTSNPNLYWYRQAAGRGLQLLFYSVGIGQISSEVPQNLSASRPQDRQFILSSKKLLLSDSGFYLCAWIPGQGRNEQYFGPGTRLTVT.

Many counts were recorded for this clonotype. The chain joins TRBV7-9 to TRBJ1-1; tentative D call: TRBD1 (6 bases). The CDR3 has 14 residues. Trimming stripped 5 bases from V and 0 bases from J, with 10 bases between. Germline V CDR1 and CDR2: SEHNR, FQNEAQ (reference sequence). CDR3 coding DNA: TGTGCCAGCAGCCGCCGACAGGTGAACACTGAAGCTTTCTTT. Encoded protein: CASSRRQVNTEAFF.

The chain carries TRBV7-6 and TRBJ2-3, with D possibly matching TRBD1 (5 bases). With 5 bases removed from V and 0 bases from J, the gap between germline ends came to 18 bases. This CDR3 is 17 amino acids long. Per germline, CDR1 SGHVS and CDR2 FNYEAQ. For the CDR3, the DNA is TGTGCCAGCAGCCCAGGGTCTTGGCATTCTAGCACAGATACGCAGTATTTT. It is translated as CASSPGSWHSSTDTQYF.

This clonotype turned up a few times. The chain combines TRBV6-5 with TRBJ1-1; D possibly corresponds to TRBD1 (6 bases). Between the trimmed V and J ends, which lost 2 bases and 3 bases, there was a span of 13 bases. Germline V gene lookup returns CDR1 MNHEY and CDR2 SVGAGI. The CDR3 contains 15 residues. In DNA form, the CDR3 reads TGTGCCAGCAGTTACGGGTTCAGGGGAGACACTGAAGCTTTCTTT. Protein sequence: CASSYGFRGDTEAFF.

The table lists this clonotype with a few counts. A read error may account for a junction end that differs from germline. The chain links TRBV7-9 to TRBJ2-4; D is undetermined. Germline CDR1 and CDR2: SEHNR and FQNEAQ (reference sequence). This CDR3 spans 8 amino acids. DNA of the CDR3: TGTGCCAGCAGCTTACACCCGTTC. Encoded protein: CASSLHPF.

This clonotype was counted a few times. The chain combines TRBV5-5 with TRBJ2-7, with 7 bases aligning to TRBD1. CDR3 length: 13 amino acids. Looked up from germline, CDR1 is SGHKS and CDR2 is YYEKEE (reference sequence). V trimming: 5 bases; J trimming: 6 bases; junction bases outside the gene matches: 8. The CDR3 spells CASRLRDSSEQYF. DNA for the CDR3: TGTGCCAGCAGACTGAGGGACAGTTCCGAGCAGTACTTC.

This clonotype was seen at least ten times. V is TRBV2 and J is TRBJ1-4; tentative D call: TRBD1 (5 bases). V was cut by 7 bases and J by 8 bases, with 11 bases left in between. Germline V CDR1 and CDR2: SNHLY, FYNNEI. This CDR3 spans 12 amino acids. CDR3: CASISSGEKLFF. CDR3 nucleotides: TGTGCCAGCATTAGTTCAGGGGAAAAACTGTTTTTT.

The rearrangement uses TRBV3-1 and TRBJ1-1, with D unclear. The CDR3 totals 13 residues. Germline assignment: CDR1 LGHDT and CDR2 YNNKEL (reference sequence). The germline V and J ends were trimmed by 3 bases and 6 bases, with 11 bases remaining between them. CDR3 in DNA: TGTGCCAGCAGCCAGGAGGCTTGGGCTGAAGCTTTCTTT. Its protein is CASSQEAWAEAFF.

This clonotype has more than one count but fewer than ten. The chain recombines TRBV6-2 or TRBV6-3 with TRBJ1-4; D unresolved. The CDR3 has 13 residues. The ends were cut back, 6 bases at V and 8 bases at J, with 13 bases in the middle. Germline CDR1 reads MNHEY; CDR2 reads SVGEGT. The CDR3 sequence is CASRTGPAEKLFF. CDR3 in DNA: TGTGCCAGCAGGACCGGCCCGGCCGAAAAACTGTTTTTT.

This clonotype was found a few times. V is TRBV11-1 and J is TRBJ2-2, with D tentatively TRBD1 or TRBD2 (5 bases each). The V gene lost 5 bases and the J gene lost 4 bases, with 17 bases spanning the gap. The germline CDR1 and CDR2 sequences are SGHAT and FQDESV (reference sequence). The CDR3 length is 16 residues. The CDR3 here is CASSKIKRGATGELFF. CDR3 in DNA: TGTGCCAGCAGCAAAATCAAGCGAGGGGCCACCGGGGAGCTGTTTTTT.

The CDR3 bases are TGTGCCTGGGGGCTGGGACTAGCCGTCGAGCAGTACTTC. It encodes CAWGLGLAVEQYF. The chain couples TRBV30 to TRBJ2-7; 9 nucleotides line up with TRBD2. The germline V gene has CDR1 GTSNPN and CDR2 SVGIG (reference sequence). The CDR3 extends over 13 amino acids. The trim removed 5 bases at V and 6 bases at J, leaving 8 bases unmatched.